The entry that follows covers one TCR beta chain sequence. This clonotype was seen ten or more times. This receptor's antigen is unknown. Nothing much larger sits one base from this clone, and base qualities are not available. Stable Graves' hyperthyroidism was defined as the absence of progression to ophthalmopathy over 18 months of follow-up. The hyperthyroidism patients were between 18 and 65 years old and newly diagnosed, with a disease duration of less than 2 months. Exclusion was applied to patients with uncontrolled infections, other autoimmune diseases, pregnancy or lactation. Diagnoses were established on the basis of clinical symptoms, serum thyroxine and TRAb, thyroid ultrasound, and orbital computed tomography. PBMCs were isolated from about 10 ml of fresh peripheral blood by Ficoll-Paque density gradient centrifugation. Trizol reagent was used to extract total RNA, and RNA quality was then checked on an Agilent 2100 Bioanalyzer.

Here V drops 4 bases and J drops 5 bases, and the junction holds 21 bases not matched to any gene. Reading from cysteine to phenylalanine, the CDR3 counts 19 amino acids. Just the 57-base CDR3 DNA is kept, in frame starting at base 1. CDR1 and CDR2, looked up from the germline V gene, are MGHRA and YSYEKL. This specimen comes from a study of T cells in Graves' hyperthyroidism and ophthalmopathy (dated by TCRdb to between 2018 and 2020). Study-level background: Peripheral blood was collected at initial diagnosis, before any treatment. To identify distinguishing TCR V-J signatures, a discovery cohort of around 100 patients was used, comprising 43 with Graves' ophthalmopathy and 55 to 65 with stable Graves' hyperthyroidism. Following sampling, methimazole starting at 30 mg daily was given to hyperthyroidism patients, and high-dose intravenous methylprednisolone was given to ophthalmopathy patients. The paper describes TCR Vbeta CDR3 sequencing of 120 to 150 peripheral blood samples, made up of 40 to 45 ophthalmopathy patients, 70 to 80 hyperthyroidism patients and 17 progressor patients. Thyroid tissue and blood T-cell repertoires from about six Graves' hyperthyroidism patients were also compared in the study. The 90 to 100 discovery patients were randomly split 7:3 into training and test sets. An independent validation cohort of about 20 hyperthyroidism patients and 15 or so patients who later progressed to ophthalmopathy tested prospective prediction of ophthalmopathy.

Results the study describes overall, beyond this receptor: Most expanded thyroid clonotypes (frequency above 0.001) were also detected in blood, suggesting blood repertoires may reflect thyroid immune responses. In validation, the model predicted progression to ophthalmopathy a median of roughly 6.5 months before onset, with 65% to 71% sensitivity and nearly 75% specificity. Ophthalmopathy was separated from stable hyperthyroidism by a 13 V-J signature model, with around 90% sensitivity and about 81% specificity obtained in cross-validation and 80%/75% obtained in testing. No statistical method was used to set the sample size in advance, and investigators knew the group allocation.

TCR beta CDR3 regions were amplified from RNA transcripts. The first round of RT-PCR for the TCR CDR3 was performed with the HTBI primer set and the Qiagen OneStep RT-PCR kit. The libraries were constructed in a second round of multiplex PCR and then size-selected and purified. Sequencing of the libraries was done on an Illumina HiSeq2000 using paired-end 100 bp reads. From the authors' description of their analysis: Raw data were processed with SOAPnuke, discarding reads with adapters, uncalled bases, mean Phred below 15, or no exact constant-primer or identifier match. COPE v1.2.5 was used to merge high-quality paired reads, and clonotypes were defined as unique nucleotide sequences. MiTCR v1.1 was used to align clonotypes to the IMGT TRBV, TRBD and TRBJ reference segments. The analysis included only V-J combinations with a frequency above 0.0001, which together covered over 98% of the repertoires. The TCS score was defined as F50 (clonal expansion) divided by E x V (chaos), with BLOSUM62-based TCRdist calculated between CDR3 peptides within each V-J. Welch's t-statistics and random forest reduced several hundred V-J features to roughly 13, which were used in a naive Bayes classifier (R e1071). TCRdb cleaned the public reads at Q25 with fastp, built clones with MiXCR and kept in-frame beta chains. Each CDR3 protein gets just one entry, which takes the most common genes and DNA from the rows behind it. TCRdb's processing, not the authors', yielded these V and J calls. A total of 300,000 to 400,000 distinct CDR3 sequences appear in this sample, approximately 15% of them only once. In total, the top ten clones hold approximately 9.9% of the sample.

Sample: blood. The V and J segments used are TRBV4-1 and TRBJ2-5; a stretch of 8 junction bases matches TRBD2. The TCR was taken from a woman aged 55-70 years with Graves' hyperthyroidism. CDR3 sequence: CASSRRLREGAGEGETQYF. The sequenced DNA: TGCGCCAGCAGCCGAAGACTCAGGGAGGGAGCGGGAGAGGGGGAGACCCAGTACTTC.